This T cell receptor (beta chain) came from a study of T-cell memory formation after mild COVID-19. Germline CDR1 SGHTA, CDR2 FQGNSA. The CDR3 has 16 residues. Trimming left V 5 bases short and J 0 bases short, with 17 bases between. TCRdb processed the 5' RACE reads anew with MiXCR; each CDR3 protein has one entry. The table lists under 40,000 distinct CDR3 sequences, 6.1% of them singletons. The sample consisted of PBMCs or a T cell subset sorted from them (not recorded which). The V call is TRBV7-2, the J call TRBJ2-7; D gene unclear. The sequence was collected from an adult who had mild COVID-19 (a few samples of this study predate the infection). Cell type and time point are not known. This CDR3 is CASSRSWAQSSYEQYF. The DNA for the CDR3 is TGTGCCAGCAGCCGTTCTTGGGCGCAGAGCTCCTACGAGCAGTACTTC.